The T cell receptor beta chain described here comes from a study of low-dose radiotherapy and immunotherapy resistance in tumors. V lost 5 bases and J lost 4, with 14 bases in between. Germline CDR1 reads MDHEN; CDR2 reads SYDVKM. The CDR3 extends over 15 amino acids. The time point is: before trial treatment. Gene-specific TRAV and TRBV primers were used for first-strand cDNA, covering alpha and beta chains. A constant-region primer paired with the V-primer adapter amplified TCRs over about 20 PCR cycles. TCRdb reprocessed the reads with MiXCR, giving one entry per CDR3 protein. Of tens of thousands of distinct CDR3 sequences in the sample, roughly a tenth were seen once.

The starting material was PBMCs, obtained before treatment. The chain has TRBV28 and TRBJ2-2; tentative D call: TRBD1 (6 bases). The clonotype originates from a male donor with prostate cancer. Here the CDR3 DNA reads TGTGCCAGCAGTGACAGGCCCCAGGGCACCGGGGAGCTGTTTTTT. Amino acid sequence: CASSDRPQGTGELFF.